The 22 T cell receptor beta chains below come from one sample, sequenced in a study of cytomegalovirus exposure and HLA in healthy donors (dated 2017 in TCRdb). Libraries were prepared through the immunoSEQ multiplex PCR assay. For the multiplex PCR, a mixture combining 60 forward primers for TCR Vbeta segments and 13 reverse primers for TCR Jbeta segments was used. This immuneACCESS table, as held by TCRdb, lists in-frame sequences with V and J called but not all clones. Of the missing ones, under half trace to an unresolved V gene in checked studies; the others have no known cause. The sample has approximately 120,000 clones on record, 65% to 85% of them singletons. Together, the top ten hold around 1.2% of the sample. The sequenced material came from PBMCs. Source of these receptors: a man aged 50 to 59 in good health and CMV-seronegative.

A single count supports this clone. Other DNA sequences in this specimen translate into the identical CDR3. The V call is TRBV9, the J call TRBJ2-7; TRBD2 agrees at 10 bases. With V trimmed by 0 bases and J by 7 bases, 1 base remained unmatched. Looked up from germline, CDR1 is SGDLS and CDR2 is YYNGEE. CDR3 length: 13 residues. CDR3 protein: CASSVGLAGEQYF. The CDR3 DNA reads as TGTGCCAGCAGCGTAGGACTAGCGGGTGAGCAGTACTTC.

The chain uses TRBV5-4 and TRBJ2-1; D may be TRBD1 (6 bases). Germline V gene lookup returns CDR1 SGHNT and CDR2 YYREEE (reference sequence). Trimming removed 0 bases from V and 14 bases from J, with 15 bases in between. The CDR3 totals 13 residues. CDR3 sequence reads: CASSLAGAAREFF. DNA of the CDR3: TGTGCCAGCAGCTTGGCAGGGGCCGCGCGTGAGTTCTTC.

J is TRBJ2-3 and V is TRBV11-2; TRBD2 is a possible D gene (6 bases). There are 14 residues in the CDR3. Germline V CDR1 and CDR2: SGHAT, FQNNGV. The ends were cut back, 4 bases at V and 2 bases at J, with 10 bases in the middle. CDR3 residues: CASSSGLYTDTQYF. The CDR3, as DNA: TGTGCCAGCAGCTCGGGACTGTACACAGATACGCAGTATTTT. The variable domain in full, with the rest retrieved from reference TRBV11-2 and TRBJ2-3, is EAGVAQSPRYKIIEKRQSVAFWCNPISGHATLYWYQQILGQGPKLLIQFQNNGVVDDSQLPKDRFSAERLKGVDSTLKIQPAKLEDSAVYLCASSSGLYTDTQYFGPGTRLTVL.

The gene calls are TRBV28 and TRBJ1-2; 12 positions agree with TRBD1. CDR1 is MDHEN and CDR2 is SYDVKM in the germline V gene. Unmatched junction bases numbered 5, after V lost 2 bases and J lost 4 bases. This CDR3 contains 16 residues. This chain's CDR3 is CASSLGGTGGIYGYTF. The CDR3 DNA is TGTGCCAGCAGTTTAGGTGGGACAGGGGGCATCTATGGCTACACCTTC.

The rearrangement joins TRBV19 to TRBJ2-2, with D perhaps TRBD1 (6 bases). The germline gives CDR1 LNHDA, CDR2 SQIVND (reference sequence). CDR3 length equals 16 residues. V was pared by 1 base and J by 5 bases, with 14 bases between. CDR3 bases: TGTGCCAGTAGTATAGGGGCAGGGGCGCGGACCGGGGAGCTGTTTTTT. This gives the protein CASSIGAGARTGELFF.

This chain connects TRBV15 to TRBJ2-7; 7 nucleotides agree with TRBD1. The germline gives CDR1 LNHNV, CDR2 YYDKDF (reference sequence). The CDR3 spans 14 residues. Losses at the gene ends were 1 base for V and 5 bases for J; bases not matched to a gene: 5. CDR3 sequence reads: CATSRVGTEDEQYF. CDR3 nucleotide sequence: TGTGCCACCAGCAGAGTTGGGACAGAAGACGAGCAGTACTTC.

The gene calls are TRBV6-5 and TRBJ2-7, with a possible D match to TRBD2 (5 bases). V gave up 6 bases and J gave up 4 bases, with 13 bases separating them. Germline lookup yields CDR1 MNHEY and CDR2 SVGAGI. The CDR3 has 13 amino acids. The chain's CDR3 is CASSRTGNYEQYF. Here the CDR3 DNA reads TGTGCCAGCAGCCGGACGGGAAATTACGAGCAGTACTTC.

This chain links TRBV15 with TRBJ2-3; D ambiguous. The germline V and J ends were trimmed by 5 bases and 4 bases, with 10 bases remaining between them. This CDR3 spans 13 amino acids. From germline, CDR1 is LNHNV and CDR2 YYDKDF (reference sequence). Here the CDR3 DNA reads TGTGCCACCAGCTTGCCCGGTCCAGATACGCAGTATTTT. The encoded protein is CATSLPGPDTQYF.

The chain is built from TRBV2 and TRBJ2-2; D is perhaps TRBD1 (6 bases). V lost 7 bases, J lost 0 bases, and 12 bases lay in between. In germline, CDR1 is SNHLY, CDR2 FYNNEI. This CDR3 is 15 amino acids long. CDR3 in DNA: TGTGCCAGCAACCCCCGGACAGCGAACACCGGGGAGCTGTTTTTT. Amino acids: CASNPRTANTGELFF.

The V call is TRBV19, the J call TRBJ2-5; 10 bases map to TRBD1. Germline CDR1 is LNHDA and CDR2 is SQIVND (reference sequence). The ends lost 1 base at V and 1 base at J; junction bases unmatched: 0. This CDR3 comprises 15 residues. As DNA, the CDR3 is TGTGCCAGTAGTATAGGGACAGGGGGCCAAGAGACCCAGTACTTC. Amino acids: CASSIGTGGQETQYF.

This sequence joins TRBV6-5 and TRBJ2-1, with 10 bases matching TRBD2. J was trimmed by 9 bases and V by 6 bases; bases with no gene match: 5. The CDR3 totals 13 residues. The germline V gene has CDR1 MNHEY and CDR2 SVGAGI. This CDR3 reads CASRAGGPGEQFF. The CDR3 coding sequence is TGTGCCAGCAGAGCGGGAGGGCCGGGTGAGCAGTTCTTC.

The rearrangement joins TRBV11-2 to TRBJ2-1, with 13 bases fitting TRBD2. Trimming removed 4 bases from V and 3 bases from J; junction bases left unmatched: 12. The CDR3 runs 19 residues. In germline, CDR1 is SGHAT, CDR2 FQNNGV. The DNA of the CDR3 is TGTGCCAGCAGCTCACCAGGGAAGACTAGCGGGAGGAACTACAATGAGCAGTTCTTC. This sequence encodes CASSSPGKTSGRNYNEQFF.

The DNA of the CDR3 is TGTGCCAGCAGCTCGGGGACTGGCTCCTACAATGAGCAGTTCTTC. This gives the protein CASSSGTGSYNEQFF. The chain carries TRBV11-3 and TRBJ2-1, with a possible D match to TRBD2 (6 bases). Germline V lookup: CDR1 SGHNT, CDR2 YENEEA. The V end lost 4 bases, the J end lost 0 bases, and 10 bases lay between the germline ends. This CDR3 is built from 15 residues.

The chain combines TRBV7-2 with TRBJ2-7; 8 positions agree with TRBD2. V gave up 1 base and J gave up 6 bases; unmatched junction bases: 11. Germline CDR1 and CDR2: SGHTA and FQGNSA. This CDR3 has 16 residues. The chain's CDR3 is CASSLGRGGPESEQYF. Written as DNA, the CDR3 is TGTGCCAGCAGCTTAGGTCGGGGGGGACCCGAGAGCGAGCAGTACTTC.

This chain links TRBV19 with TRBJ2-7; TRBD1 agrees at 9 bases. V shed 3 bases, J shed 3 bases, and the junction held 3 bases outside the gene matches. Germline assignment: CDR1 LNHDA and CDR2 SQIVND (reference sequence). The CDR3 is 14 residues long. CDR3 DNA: TGTGCCAGTAGTATCCGGGACAGGGACTACGAGCAGTACTTC. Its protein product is CASSIRDRDYEQYF.

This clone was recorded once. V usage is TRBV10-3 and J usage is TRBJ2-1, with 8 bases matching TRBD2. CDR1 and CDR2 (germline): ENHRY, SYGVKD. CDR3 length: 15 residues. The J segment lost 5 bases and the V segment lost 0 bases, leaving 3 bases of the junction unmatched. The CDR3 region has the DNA TGTGCCATCAGTGAGTCTGATAGCGGGGACAATGAGCAGTTCTTC. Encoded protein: CAISESDSGDNEQFF.

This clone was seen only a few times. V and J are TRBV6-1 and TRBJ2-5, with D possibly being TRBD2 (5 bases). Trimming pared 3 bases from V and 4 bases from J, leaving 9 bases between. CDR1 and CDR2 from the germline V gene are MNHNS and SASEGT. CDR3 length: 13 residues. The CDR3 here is CASSDIRGETQYF. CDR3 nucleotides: TGTGCCAGCAGTGATATACGGGGAGAGACCCAGTACTTC.

In DNA form, the CDR3 reads TGTGCCAGCAGTGACAGCGGGAGTGTGCAGCAGTTCTTC. Residues: CASSDSGSVQQFF. The rearrangement uses TRBV2 and TRBJ2-1, with 8 bases lining up with TRBD2. Unmatched junction bases numbered 6, after V lost 3 bases and J lost 11 bases. The CDR3 contains 13 residues. Germline loops: CDR1 SNHLY, CDR2 FYNNEI.

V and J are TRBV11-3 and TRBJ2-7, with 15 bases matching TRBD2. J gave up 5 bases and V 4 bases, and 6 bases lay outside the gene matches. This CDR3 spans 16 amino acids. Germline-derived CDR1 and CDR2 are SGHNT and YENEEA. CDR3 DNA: TGTGCCAGCAGCTCCCGGACTAGCGGGAGGGAGCACGAGCAGTACTTC. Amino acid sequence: CASSSRTSGREHEQYF.

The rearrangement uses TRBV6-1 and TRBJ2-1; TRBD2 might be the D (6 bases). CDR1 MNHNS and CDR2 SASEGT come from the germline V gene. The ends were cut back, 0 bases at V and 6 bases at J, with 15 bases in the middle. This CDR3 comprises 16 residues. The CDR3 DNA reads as TGTGCCAGCAGTGAAGCGCTCGGGAGCCTAACCAATGAGCAGTTCTTC. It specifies CASSEALGSLTNEQFF.

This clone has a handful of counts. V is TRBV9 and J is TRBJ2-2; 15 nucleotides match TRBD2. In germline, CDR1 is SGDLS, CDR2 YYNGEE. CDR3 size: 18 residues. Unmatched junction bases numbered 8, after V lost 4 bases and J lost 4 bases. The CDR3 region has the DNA TGTGCCAGCAGCTTGGGACTAGCGGGGGGCTTAGGCACCGGGGAGCTGTTTTTT. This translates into CASSLGLAGGLGTGELFF. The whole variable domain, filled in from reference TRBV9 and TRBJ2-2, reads DSGVTQTPKHLITATGQRVTLRCSPRSGDLSVYWYQQSLDQGLQFLIQYYNGEERAKGNILERFSAQQFPDLHSELNLSSLELGDSALYFCASSLGLAGGLGTGELFFGEGSRLTVL.

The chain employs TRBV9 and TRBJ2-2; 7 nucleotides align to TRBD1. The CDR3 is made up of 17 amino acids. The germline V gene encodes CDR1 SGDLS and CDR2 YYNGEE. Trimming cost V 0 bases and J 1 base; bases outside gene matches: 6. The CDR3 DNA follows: TGTGCCAGCAGCGTAGGTCAAGGGGGCCGGAACACCGGGGAGCTGTTTTTT. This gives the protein CASSVGQGGRNTGELFF.